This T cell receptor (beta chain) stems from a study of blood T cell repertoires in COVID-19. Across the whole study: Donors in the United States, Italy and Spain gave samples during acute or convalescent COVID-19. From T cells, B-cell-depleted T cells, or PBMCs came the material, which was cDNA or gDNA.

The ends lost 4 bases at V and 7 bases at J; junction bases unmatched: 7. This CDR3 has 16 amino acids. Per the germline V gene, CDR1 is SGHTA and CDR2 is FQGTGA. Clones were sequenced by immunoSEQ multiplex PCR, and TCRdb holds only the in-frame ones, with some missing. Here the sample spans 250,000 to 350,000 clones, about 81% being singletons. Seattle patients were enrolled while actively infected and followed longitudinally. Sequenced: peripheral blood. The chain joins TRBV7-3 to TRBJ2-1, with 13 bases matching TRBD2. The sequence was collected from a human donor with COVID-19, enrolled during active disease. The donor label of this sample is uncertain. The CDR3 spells CASSSGLAGAGNEQFF. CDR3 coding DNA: TGTGCCAGCAGCTCAGGACTAGCGGGAGCGGGGAATGAGCAGTTCTTC.